One and the same sample provided the 9 T cell receptor beta chains below, sequenced in a study of blood T cell repertoires in COVID-19. Assay: immunoSEQ multiplex PCR; the TCRdb copy retains only in-frame clones and omits some. The data hold approximately 60,000 clones, with 65% to 85% observed a single time. The sequencing sample was made of peripheral blood. These TCRs come from a man aged 55 to 69 with acute or convalescent COVID-19.

This chain connects TRBV6-6 to TRBJ1-4; D is undetermined. V was trimmed by 0 bases and J by 8 bases, leaving 16 bases between them. The CDR3 contains 16 residues. The germline gives CDR1 MNHNY, CDR2 SVGAGI (reference sequence). The CDR3 DNA reads as TGTGCCAGCAGTTACTCGCTGCACTCAATGCCGGAAAAACTGTTTTTT. Translated, it gives CASSYSLHSMPEKLFF.

The chain uses TRBV12-1 and TRBJ1-3; the listed D gene, TRBD1, was not tested against the DNA. TRBV12-1 is listed as a pseudogene. The CDR3 covers 21 residues. Here the CDR3 reads CASSQSPGTGNRAHSGNTIYF. The DNA for the CDR3 is TGTGCCAGCAGCCAATCGCCCGGGACAGGGAATAGAGCCCACTCTGGAAACACCATATATTTT.

The V call is TRBV30, the J call TRBJ1-1, with a weak D call TRBD1 (5 bases). This CDR3 is built from 13 residues. CDR1 and CDR2 (germline): GTSNPN, SVGIG (reference sequence). Trimming took off 4 bases at V and 0 bases at J, with 9 bases between the two ends. The CDR3 spells CAWKGQLNTEAFF. CDR3 bases: TGTGCCTGGAAGGGGCAGCTGAACACTGAAGCTTTCTTT.

This clone was counted a few times. The chain couples TRBV2 to TRBJ2-1; unclear D gene. CDR1 SNHLY and CDR2 FYNNEI come from the germline V gene. This CDR3 is built from 12 residues. V was trimmed by 5 bases and J by 8 bases, leaving 10 bases between them. CDR3 protein: CASSYSTDEQFF. DNA of the CDR3: TGTGCCAGCAGTTATTCAACGGATGAGCAGTTCTTC.

This clone was observed a few times. Here the CDR3 reads CSASNRGNNQPQHF. The DNA for the CDR3 is TGCAGTGCTAGTAACAGGGGTAACAATCAGCCCCAGCATTTT. The chain has TRBV20-1 and TRBJ1-5, with 7 bases aligning to TRBD1. This CDR3 is built from 14 residues. V was pared by 3 bases and J by 3 bases, with 5 bases of the junction left unmatched. Germline V lookup: CDR1 DFQATT, CDR2 SNEGSKA (reference sequence).

This clone occurred once. The gene calls are TRBV18 and TRBJ1-2; D is undetermined. CDR1 and CDR2 (germline): KGHSH, LQKENI. CDR3 length: 14 amino acids. Trimming removed 3 bases from V and 4 bases from J, with 12 bases in between. CDR3 residues: CASSPGGLSYGYTF. The CDR3, as DNA: TGTGCCAGCTCACCGGGAGGGTTGAGCTATGGCTACACCTTC.

This chain connects TRBV7-8 to TRBJ1-4; perhaps TRBD1 as D (6 bases). The CDR3 consists of 15 residues. The germline CDR1 and CDR2 sequences are SGHVS and FQNEAQ. The V gene lost 8 bases and the J gene lost 5 bases, with 18 bases spanning the gap. The CDR3 loop is CASSAFQGTNEKLFF. CDR3 in DNA: TGTGCCAGCTCCGCATTCCAGGGGACGAATGAAAAACTGTTTTTT.

This clone appeared a few times. J is TRBJ1-1 and V is TRBV6-5; D uncertain. Trimming shortened V by 2 bases and J by 1 base, and 5 bases separated the two germline ends. The CDR3 has 13 amino acids. Looked up from germline, CDR1 is MNHEY and CDR2 is SVGAGI. CDR3 bases: TGTGCCAGCAGTTACCGCAGGAACACTGAAGCTTTCTTT. Amino acids: CASSYRRNTEAFF.

For the CDR3, the DNA is TGTGCCAGCAGACTGACAGGTGGGGTTTACGAGCAGTACTTC. Residues: CASRLTGGVYEQYF. The chain has TRBV2 and TRBJ2-7; TRBD1 might be the D (6 bases). The CDR3 is 14 amino acids. Germline V CDR1 and CDR2: SNHLY, FYNNEI. V was pared by 6 bases and J by 4 bases, with 16 bases between.